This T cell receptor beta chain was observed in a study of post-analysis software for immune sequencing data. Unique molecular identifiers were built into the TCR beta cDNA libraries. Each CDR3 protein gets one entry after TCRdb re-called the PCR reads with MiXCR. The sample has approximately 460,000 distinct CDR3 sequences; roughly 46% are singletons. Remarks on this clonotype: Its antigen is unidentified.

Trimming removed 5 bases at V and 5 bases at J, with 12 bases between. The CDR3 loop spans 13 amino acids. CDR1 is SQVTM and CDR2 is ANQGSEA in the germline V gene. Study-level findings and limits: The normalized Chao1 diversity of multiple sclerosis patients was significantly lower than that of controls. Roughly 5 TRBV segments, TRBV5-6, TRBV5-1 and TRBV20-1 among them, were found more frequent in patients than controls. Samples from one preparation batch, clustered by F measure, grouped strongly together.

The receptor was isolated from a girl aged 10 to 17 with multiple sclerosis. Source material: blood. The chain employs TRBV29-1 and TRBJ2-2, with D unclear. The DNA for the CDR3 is TGCAGCGTTATAGGGATGAGTACCGGGGAGCTGTTTTTT. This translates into CSVIGMSTGELFF.